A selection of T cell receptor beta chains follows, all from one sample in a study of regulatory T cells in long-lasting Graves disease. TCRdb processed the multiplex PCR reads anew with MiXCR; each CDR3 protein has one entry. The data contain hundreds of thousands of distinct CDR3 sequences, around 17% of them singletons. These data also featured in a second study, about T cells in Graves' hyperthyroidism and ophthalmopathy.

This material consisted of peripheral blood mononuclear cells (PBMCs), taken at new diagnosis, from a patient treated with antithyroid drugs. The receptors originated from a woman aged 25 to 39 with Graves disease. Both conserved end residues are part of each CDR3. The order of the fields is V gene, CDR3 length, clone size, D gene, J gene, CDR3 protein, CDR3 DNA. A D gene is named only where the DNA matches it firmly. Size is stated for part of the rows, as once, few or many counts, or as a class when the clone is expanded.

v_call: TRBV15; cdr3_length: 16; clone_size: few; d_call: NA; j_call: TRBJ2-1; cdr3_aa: CATSRREGGSRDEQFF; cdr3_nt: TGTGCCACCAGCAGGAGGGAGGGGGGCAGCCGAGATGAGCAGTTCTTC
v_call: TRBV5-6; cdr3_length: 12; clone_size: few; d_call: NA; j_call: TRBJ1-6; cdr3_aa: CASSREGPPLHF; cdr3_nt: TGTGCCAGCAGTCGTGAGGGGCCACCCCTCCACTTT
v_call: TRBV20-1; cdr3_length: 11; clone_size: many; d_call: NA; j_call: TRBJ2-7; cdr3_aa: CSLALSYEQYF; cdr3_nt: TGCAGTCTTGCTTTGAGCTACGAGCAGTACTTC
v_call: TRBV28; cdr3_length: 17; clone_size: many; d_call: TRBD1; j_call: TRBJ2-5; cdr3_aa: CASSANPRDRFQETQYF; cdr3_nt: TGTGCCAGCAGTGCCAACCCCCGGGACAGGTTCCAAGAGACCCAGTACTTC
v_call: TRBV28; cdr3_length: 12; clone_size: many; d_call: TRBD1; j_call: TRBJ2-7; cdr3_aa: CASRGQGNEQYF; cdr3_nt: TGTGCCAGCAGGGGACAGGGCAACGAGCAGTACTTC
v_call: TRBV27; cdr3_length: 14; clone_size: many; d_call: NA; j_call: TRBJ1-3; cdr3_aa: CASSSGTAGNTIYF; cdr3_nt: TGTGCCAGCAGCAGCGGGACGGCGGGAAACACCATATATTTT
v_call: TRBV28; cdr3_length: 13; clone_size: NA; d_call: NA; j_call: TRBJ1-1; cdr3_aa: CASSIVMNTEAFF; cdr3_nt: TGTGCCAGCAGTATAGTGATGAACACTGAAGCTTTCTTT
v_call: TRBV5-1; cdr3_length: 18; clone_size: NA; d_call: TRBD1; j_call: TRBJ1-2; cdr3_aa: CASSLPPTGDKKGDGYTF; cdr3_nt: TGCGCCAGCAGCTTACCTCCCACAGGGGATAAGAAGGGGGATGGCTACACCTTC
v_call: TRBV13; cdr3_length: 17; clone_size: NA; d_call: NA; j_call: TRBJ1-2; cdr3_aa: CASSSYLGGRGGYGYTF; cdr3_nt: TGTGCCAGCAGCTCCTACTTGGGGGGCAGGGGTGGCTATGGCTACACCTTC
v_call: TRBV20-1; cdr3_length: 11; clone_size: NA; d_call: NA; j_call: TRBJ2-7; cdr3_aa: CSASKGNEQYF; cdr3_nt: TGCAGTGCTAGCAAGGGGAACGAGCAGTACTTC
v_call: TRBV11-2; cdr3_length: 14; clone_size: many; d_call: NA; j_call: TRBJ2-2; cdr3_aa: CASSLGDYTGELFF; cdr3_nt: TGTGCCAGCAGCTTAGGGGATTATACCGGGGAGCTGTTTTTT
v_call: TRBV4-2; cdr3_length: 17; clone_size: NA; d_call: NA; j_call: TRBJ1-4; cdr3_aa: CASSQESFQGYHEKLFF; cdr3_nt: TGTGCCAGCAGCCAAGAATCGTTTCAGGGTTACCATGAAAAACTGTTTTTT
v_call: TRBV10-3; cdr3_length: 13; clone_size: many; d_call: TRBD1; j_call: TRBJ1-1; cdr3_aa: CAIRQGSDTEAFF; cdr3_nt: TGTGCCATCAGACAGGGGTCGGACACTGAAGCTTTCTTT
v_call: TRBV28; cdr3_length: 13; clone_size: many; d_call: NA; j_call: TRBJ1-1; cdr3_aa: CASSVFHGGEAFF; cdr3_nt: TGTGCCAGTAGCGTTTTTCACGGGGGGGAGGCTTTCTTT
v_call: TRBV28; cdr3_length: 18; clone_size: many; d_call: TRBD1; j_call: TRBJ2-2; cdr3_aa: CASSLPLRTGSITGELFF; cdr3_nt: TGTGCCAGCAGTTTACCCCTCCGGACAGGGAGTATCACCGGGGAGCTGTTTTTT
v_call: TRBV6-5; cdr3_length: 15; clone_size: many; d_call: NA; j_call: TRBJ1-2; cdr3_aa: CASSYSGRLNYGYTF; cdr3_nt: TGTGCCAGCAGTTACTCTGGCAGGTTGAACTATGGCTACACCTTC
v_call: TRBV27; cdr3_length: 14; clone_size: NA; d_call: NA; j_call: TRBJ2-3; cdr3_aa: CASSSRDSADTQYF; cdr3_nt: TGTGCCAGCAGTTCACGAGATTCGGCAGATACGCAGTATTTT
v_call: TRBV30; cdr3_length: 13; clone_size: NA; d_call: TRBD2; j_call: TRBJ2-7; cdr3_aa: CAWSATSGYEQYF; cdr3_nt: TGTGCCTGGAGTGCAACTAGCGGGTACGAGCAGTACTTC
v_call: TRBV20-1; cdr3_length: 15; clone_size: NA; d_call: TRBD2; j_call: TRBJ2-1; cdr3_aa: CSASSSGAPYNEQFF; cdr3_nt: TGCAGTGCTAGTTCTAGCGGGGCCCCCTACAATGAGCAGTTCTTC
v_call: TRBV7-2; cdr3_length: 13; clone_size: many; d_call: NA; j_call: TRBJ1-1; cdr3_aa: CASSFDRRTEAFF; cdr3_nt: TGTGCCAGCAGCTTCGACAGGCGGACTGAAGCTTTCTTT
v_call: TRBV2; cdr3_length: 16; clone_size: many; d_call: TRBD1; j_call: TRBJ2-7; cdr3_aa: CASRPGQGDLIYEQYF; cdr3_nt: TGTGCCAGCAGACCTGGACAGGGAGACCTTATCTACGAGCAGTACTTC
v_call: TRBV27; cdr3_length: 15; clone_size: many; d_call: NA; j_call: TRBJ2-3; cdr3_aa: CASSLSNVGADTQYF; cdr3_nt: TGTGCCAGCAGTTTAAGTAACGTCGGAGCAGATACGCAGTATTTT
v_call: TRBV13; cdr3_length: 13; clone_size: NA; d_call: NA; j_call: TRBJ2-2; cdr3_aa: CASSHKNLGELFF; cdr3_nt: TGTGCCAGCAGCCACAAAAACTTAGGGGAGCTGTTTTTT
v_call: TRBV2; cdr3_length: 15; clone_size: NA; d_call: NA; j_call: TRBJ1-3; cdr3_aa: CASSAADSSGNTIYF; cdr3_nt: TGTGCCAGCAGCGCCGCGGACAGCTCTGGAAACACCATATATTTT
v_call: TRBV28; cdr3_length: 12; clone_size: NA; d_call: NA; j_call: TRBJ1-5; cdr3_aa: CASRATHLPQHF; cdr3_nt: TGTGCCAGCAGGGCCACACACCTCCCCCAGCATTTT
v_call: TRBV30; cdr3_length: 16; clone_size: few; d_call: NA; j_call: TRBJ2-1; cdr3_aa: CAWSSNTHGVYNEQFF; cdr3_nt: TGTGCCTGGAGCTCAAACACGCATGGGGTATACAATGAGCAGTTCTTC
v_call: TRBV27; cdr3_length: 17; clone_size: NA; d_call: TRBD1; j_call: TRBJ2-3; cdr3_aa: CASSRDRGSGSADTQYF; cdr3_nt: TGTGCCAGCAGTCGGGACAGGGGGTCGGGTTCGGCAGATACGCAGTATTTT
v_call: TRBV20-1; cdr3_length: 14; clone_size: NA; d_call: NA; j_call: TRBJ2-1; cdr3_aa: CSARDRRGWNEQFF; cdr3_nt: TGCAGTGCTAGAGATCGGAGGGGTTGGAATGAGCAGTTCTTC
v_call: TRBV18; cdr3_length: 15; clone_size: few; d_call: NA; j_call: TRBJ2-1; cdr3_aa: CASSPGSLRFNEQFF; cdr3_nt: TGTGCCAGCTCACCTGGTTCGTTACGGTTCAATGAGCAGTTCTTC
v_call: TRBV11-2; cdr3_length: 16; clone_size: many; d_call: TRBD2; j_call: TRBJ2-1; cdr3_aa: CASSTTGLAYTNEQFF; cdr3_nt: TGTGCCAGCAGCACAACGGGACTAGCCTATACCAATGAGCAGTTCTTC
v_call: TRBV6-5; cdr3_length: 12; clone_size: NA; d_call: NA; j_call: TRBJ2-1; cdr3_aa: CASSYGPPNRIF; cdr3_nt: TGTGCCAGCAGTTACGGGCCCCCAAATAGGATCTTC
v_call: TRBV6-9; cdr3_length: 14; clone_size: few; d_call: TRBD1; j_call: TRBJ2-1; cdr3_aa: CAGSSGTVLNEQFF; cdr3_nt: TGTGCCGGCAGTTCCGGGACAGTATTGAATGAGCAGTTCTTC
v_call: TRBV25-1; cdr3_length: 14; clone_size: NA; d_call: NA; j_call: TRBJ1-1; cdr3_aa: CASSGTKWDTEAFF; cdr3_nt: TGTGCCAGCAGTGGGACAAAATGGGACACTGAAGCTTTCTTT
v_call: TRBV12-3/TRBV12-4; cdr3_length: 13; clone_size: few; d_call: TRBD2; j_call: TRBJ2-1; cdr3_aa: CASSLYGGGEQFF; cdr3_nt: TGTGCCAGCAGTTTATATGGGGGAGGGGAGCAGTTCTTC
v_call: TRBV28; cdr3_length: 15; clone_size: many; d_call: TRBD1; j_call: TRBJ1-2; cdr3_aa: CASSFHGQGRGGYTF; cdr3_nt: TGTGCCAGCAGTTTTCATGGACAGGGGCGAGGAGGCTACACCTTC
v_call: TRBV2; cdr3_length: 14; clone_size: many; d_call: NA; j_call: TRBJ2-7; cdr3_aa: CASSNQGSGYEQYF; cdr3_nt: TGTGCCAGCAGTAATCAGGGGTCCGGGTACGAGCAGTACTTC
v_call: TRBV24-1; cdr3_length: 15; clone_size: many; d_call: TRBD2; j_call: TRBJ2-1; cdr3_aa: CATSRPSGRIDEQFF; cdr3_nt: TGTGCCACCAGTCGACCCAGCGGGAGGATAGATGAGCAGTTCTTC
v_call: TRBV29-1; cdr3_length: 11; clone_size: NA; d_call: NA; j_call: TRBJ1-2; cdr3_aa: CSVERSYGYTF; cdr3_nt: TGCAGCGTTGAGAGGAGCTATGGCTACACCTTC
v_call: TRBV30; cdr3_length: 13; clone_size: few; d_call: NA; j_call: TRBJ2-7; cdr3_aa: CAWSVLGHYEQYF; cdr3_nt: TGTGCCTGGAGTGTACTAGGTCACTACGAGCAGTACTTC
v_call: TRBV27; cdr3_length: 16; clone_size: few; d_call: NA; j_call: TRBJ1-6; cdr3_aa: CASGSTGGPYNSPLHF; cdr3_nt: TGTGCCAGCGGTTCCACCGGAGGCCCTTATAATTCACCCCTCCACTTT
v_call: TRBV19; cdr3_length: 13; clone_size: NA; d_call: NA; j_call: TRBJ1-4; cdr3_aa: CASSMEFRGKLFF; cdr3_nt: TGTGCCAGTAGTATGGAGTTTCGAGGAAAACTGTTTTTT
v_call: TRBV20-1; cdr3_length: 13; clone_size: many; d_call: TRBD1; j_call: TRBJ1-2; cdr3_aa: CSARDDRVYGYTF; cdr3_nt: TGCAGTGCTCGGGACGACAGGGTCTATGGCTACACCTTC
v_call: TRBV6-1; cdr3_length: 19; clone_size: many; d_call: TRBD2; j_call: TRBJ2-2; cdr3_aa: CASRRTSGRSGLSSGELFF; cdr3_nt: TGTGCCAGCAGAAGGACTAGCGGGAGGAGTGGTCTTTCTTCCGGGGAGCTGTTTTTT
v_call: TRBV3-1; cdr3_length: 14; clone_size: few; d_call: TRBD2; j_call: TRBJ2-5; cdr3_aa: CASSGLAGGETQYF; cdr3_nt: TGTGCCAGCAGCGGGCTAGCGGGAGGAGAGACCCAGTACTTC
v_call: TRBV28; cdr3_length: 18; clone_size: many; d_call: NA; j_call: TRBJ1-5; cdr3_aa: CASKGSGGSIYSNQPQHF; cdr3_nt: TGTGCCAGCAAGGGAAGCGGGGGCAGCATCTATAGCAATCAGCCCCAGCATTTT
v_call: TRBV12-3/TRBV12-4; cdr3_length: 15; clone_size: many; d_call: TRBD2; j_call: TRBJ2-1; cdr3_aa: CASSYGLAGVVEQFF; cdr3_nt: TGTGCCAGCAGTTATGGACTAGCGGGAGTAGTTGAGCAGTTCTTC
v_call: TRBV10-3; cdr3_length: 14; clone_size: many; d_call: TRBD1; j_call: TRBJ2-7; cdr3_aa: CAISGGQGGYEQYF; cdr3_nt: TGTGCCATCAGTGGGGGACAGGGAGGCTACGAGCAGTACTTC
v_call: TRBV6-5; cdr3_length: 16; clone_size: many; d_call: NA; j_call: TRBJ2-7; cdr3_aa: CASSYSIGWKAGEQYF; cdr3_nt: TGCGCCAGCAGTTACTCGATTGGTTGGAAGGCGGGCGAGCAGTACTTC
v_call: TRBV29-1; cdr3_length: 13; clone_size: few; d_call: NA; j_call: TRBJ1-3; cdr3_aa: CSVVVDSGNTIYF; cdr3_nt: TGCAGCGTTGTTGTTGACTCTGGAAACACCATATATTTT
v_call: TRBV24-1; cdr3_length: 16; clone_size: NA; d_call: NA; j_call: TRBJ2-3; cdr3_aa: CATSDRGGSSTDTQYF; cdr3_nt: TGTGCCACCAGTGATAGAGGCGGGTCTAGCACAGATACGCAGTATTTT
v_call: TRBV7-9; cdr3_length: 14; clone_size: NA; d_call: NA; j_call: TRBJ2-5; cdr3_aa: CASSSGRVQETQYF; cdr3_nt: TGTGCCAGCAGCTCTGGACGGGTACAAGAGACCCAGTACTTC
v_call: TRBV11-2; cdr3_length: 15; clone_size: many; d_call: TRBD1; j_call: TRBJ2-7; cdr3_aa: CASSWTGSSSYEQYF; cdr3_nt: TGTGCCAGCAGCTGGACAGGGAGTTCGTCCTACGAGCAGTACTTC
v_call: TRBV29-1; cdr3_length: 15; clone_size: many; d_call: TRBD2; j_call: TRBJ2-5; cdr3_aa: CSVELAGGSQETQYF; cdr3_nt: TGCAGCGTTGAGCTAGCGGGAGGGAGCCAAGAGACCCAGTACTTC
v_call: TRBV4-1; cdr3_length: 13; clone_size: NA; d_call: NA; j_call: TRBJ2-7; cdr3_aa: CASSHPQGYEQYF; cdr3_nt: TGCGCCAGCAGCCACCCTCAGGGGTACGAGCAGTACTTC
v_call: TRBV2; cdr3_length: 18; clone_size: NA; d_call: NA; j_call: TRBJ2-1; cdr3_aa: CASTYRVIALSSYNEQFF; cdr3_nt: TGTGCCAGCACCTACAGGGTTATCGCACTGAGCTCCTACAATGAGCAGTTCTTC
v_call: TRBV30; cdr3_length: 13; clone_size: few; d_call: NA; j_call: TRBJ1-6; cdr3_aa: CAWKPGAGSPLHF; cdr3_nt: TGTGCCTGGAAGCCAGGGGCAGGATCACCCCTCCACTTT
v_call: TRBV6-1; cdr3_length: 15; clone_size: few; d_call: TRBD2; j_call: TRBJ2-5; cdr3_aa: CASSPEREARETQYF; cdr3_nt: TGTGCCAGCAGCCCCGAGCGGGAGGCGCGGGAGACCCAGTACTTC
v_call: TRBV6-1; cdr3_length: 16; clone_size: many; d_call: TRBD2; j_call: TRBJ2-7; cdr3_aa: CASSEALLAGVHEQYF; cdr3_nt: TGTGCCAGCAGTGAAGCGCTTCTAGCGGGAGTACACGAGCAGTACTTC
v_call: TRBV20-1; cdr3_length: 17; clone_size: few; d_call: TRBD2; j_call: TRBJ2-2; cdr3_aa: CSAQKGLAGGGTGELFF; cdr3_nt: TGCAGTGCTCAAAAGGGACTAGCGGGAGGGGGCACCGGGGAGCTGTTTTTT